These 5 T cell receptor beta chains came from one sample sequenced in a study of T cells in localized non-small cell lung cancer. Some clones are missing from TCRdb's copy, which holds only in-frame ones; the method was immunoSEQ multiplex PCR. The sample lists about 3,500 clones, approximately 42% seen once, with about a sixth in the top ten. This specimen was lung tumor tissue, taken before any cancer treatment. The receptors stem from a male donor older than 55 with stage I lung adenocarcinoma.

This clone came up a few times. CDR3 in amino acids: CASSPVRAGDTQYF. DNA of the CDR3: TGCGCCAGCAGCCCCGTACGGGCCGGGGATACGCAGTATTTT. The chain combines TRBV5-1 with TRBJ2-3; unclear D gene. Germline loops: CDR1 SGHRS, CDR2 YFSETQ. Trimming pared 4 bases from V and 6 bases from J, leaving 15 bases between. The CDR3 is 14 residues long.

The rearrangement uses TRBV28 and TRBJ2-5; 9 nucleotides match TRBD2. V was clipped by 8 bases and J by 3 bases; unmatched bases: 16. CDR3 size: 17 residues. Germline V gene sequence: CDR1 MDHEN, CDR2 SYDVKM. CDR3 DNA sequence: TGTGCCAGCTCCACCCGCGGGGAAGCGGGAGGTAAAGAGACCCAGTACTTC. This gives the protein CASSTRGEAGGKETQYF. The whole variable domain, filled in from reference TRBV28 and TRBJ2-5, reads DVKVTQSSRYLVKRTGEKVFLECVQDMDHENMFWYRQDPGLGLRLIYFSYDVKMKEKGDIPEGYSVSREKKERFSLILESASTNQTSMYLCASSTRGEAGGKETQYFGPGTRLLVL.

This clone is medium-sized within its sample. Distinct nucleotide sequences in the sample also encode this CDR3. The chain joins TRBV6-8 to TRBJ2-7; TRBD1 might be the D (5 bases). V lost 0 bases and J 4 bases, leaving 13 bases between the germline ends. This CDR3 has 15 amino acids. Germline CDR1 reads MNHGY; CDR2 reads SAAAGT. The CDR3 DNA sequence: TGTGCCAGCAGTTACTCACCCAGGGCCCCGTACGAGCAGTACTTC. It is translated as CASSYSPRAPYEQYF.

The rearrangement links TRBV29-1 to TRBJ2-5; D may be TRBD1 (7 bases). Trimming shortened V by 3 bases and J by 5 bases, and 13 bases separated the two germline ends. The CDR3 loop spans 13 amino acids. Germline V lookup: CDR1 SQVTM, CDR2 ANQGSEA. In nucleotides, the CDR3 is TGCAGCGTTGACCAGGGGGGATGGGAGACCCAGTACTTC. It translates to CSVDQGGWETQYF.

The V call is TRBV18, the J call TRBJ1-1; D not resolved. This CDR3 contains 13 residues. Germline CDR1 reads KGHSH; CDR2 reads LQKENI. Deletions cut 3 bases from V and 3 bases from J, with 8 bases between. The CDR3 loop is CASSPAGDTEAFF. The CDR3 DNA sequence: TGTGCCAGCTCACCTGCTGGGGACACTGAAGCTTTCTTT.